This record concerns one T cell receptor beta chain sequence. This entry belongs to a study of cytomegalovirus exposure and HLA in healthy donors. Study information: Early released data had tens of millions of unique TCRs, all coming from HLA-typed donors.

A multiplex PCR was run with 60 Vbeta primers and 13 Jbeta primers. Sequenced by immunoSEQ multiplex PCR; TCRdb stores in-frame clones only, minus some. This listing includes tens of thousands of clones. This receptor was identified in a woman in her twenties or thirties in good health and CMV-seropositive. The specimen was PBMCs.

The CDR3 loop reads CAWKGDNEQFF. The CDR3 DNA reads TGTGCCTGGAAGGGGGACAATGAGCAGTTCTTC. The gene calls are TRBV30 and TRBJ2-1; possible D gene TRBD1, 6 bases. The germline CDR1 and CDR2 sequences are GTSNPN and SVGIG (reference sequence). The CDR3 has 11 residues. The ends were cut back, 4 bases at V and 5 bases at J, with 6 bases in the middle.